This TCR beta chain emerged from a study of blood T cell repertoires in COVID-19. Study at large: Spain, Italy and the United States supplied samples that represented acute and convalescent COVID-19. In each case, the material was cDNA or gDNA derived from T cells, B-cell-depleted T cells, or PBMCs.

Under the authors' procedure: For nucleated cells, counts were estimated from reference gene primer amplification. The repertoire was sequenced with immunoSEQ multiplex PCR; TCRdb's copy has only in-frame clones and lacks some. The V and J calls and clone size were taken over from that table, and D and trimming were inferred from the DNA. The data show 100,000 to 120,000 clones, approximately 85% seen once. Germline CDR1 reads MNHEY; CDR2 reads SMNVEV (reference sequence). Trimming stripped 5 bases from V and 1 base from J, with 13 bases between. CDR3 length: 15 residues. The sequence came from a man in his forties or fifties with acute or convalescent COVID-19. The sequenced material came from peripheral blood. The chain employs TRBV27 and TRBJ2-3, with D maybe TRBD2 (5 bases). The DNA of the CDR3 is TGTGCCAGCAGTCCCCCGGGAAGCGGCACAGATACGCAGTATTTT. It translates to CASSPPGSGTDTQYF.